Presented here are 30 T cell receptor beta chains from one specimen sequenced in a study of cytomegalovirus exposure and HLA in healthy donors. The PCR ran on 60 Vbeta and 13 Jbeta primers. Only in-frame clones appear in the TCRdb table, and some are missing; sequencing was by immunoSEQ multiplex PCR. Of approximately 180,000 clones in the sample, about 80% were seen once. Input material: PBMCs. The receptors originated from a man aged 30-40 years in good health and CMV-seropositive.

This clone occurred a few times. V usage is TRBV6-1 and J usage is TRBJ1-1; D not certain. Deletions cut 4 bases from V and 3 bases from J, with 9 bases between. In germline, CDR1 is MNHNS, CDR2 SASEGT. The CDR3 consists of 13 residues. The CDR3 sequence is CASSGEVYTEAFF. CDR3 sequence (DNA): TGTGCCAGCAGTGGAGAGGTATACACTGAAGCTTTCTTT.

J is TRBJ2-3 and V is TRBV30; 9 bases line up with TRBD2. This CDR3 contains 16 residues. Trimming removed 5 bases from V and 2 bases from J; junction bases left unmatched: 11. Looked up from germline, CDR1 is GTSNPN and CDR2 is SVGIG (reference sequence). CDR3 region: CAWVLTSGTITDTQYF. DNA for the CDR3: TGTGCCTGGGTACTGACTAGCGGAACTATCACAGATACGCAGTATTTT. The whole variable domain, remainder taken from reference TRBV30 and TRBJ2-3, is SQTIHQWPATLVQPVGSPLSLECTVEGTSNPNLYWYRQAAGRGLQLLFYSVGIGQISSEVPQNLSASRPQDRQFILSSKKLLLSDSGFYLCAWVLTSGTITDTQYFGPGTRLTVL.

CDR3 sequence (DNA): TGTGCCAGCGCCGAGGGGGACCCCACAGGCGACGCGAACACCGGGGAGCTGTTTTTT. Translated, it gives CASAEGDPTGDANTGELFF. This chain connects TRBV9 to TRBJ2-2; D might be TRBD1 (6 bases). This CDR3 region has 19 residues. Germline V CDR1 and CDR2: SGDLS, YYNGEE. Trimming removed 7 bases at V and 0 bases at J, with 25 bases between.

J is TRBJ2-1 and V is TRBV6-1; D call uncertain. Germline V lookup: CDR1 MNHNS, CDR2 SASEGT. Trimming took 7 bases from V and 4 from J, leaving 5 bases between them. This CDR3 has 11 amino acids. In DNA form, the CDR3 reads TGTGCCAGCAACTATTACAATGAGCAGTTCTTC. It yields the protein CASNYYNEQFF.

The rearrangement joins TRBV7-8 to TRBJ1-5; D unclear. CDR3 length equals 16 residues. V lost 4 bases and J 1 base, leaving 14 bases between the germline ends. Germline CDR1 is SGHVS and CDR2 is FQNEAQ. Here the CDR3 reads CASSSGRWESNQPQHF. CDR3 in DNA: TGTGCCAGCAGCTCCGGACGGTGGGAGAGCAATCAGCCCCAGCATTTT.

This chain joins TRBV19 and TRBJ1-3, with D possibly TRBD1 on 6 matching bases. Trimming stripped 5 bases from V and 4 bases from J, with 12 bases between. The CDR3 has 14 residues. Germline CDR1 and CDR2: LNHDA and SQIVND (reference sequence). The CDR3 DNA reads TGTGCCAGTAGTCCCCAGGACAGCGGAAACACCATATATTTT. Translated, it gives CASSPQDSGNTIYF. Full variable domain (outside the CDR3, taken from reference TRBV19 and TRBJ1-3): DGGITQSPKYLFRKEGQNVTLSCEQNLNHDAMYWYRQDPGQGLRLIYYSQIVNDFQKGDIAEGYSVSREKKESFPLTVTSAQKNPTAFYLCASSPQDSGNTIYFGEGSWLTVV.

The CDR3 is CASSYDASGGLYEQYF. As DNA, the CDR3 is TGTGCCAGCAGTTATGACGCGAGCGGGGGGCTGTACGAGCAGTACTTC. This chain links TRBV6-5 with TRBJ2-7; 9 bases are shared with TRBD2. The CDR3 runs to 16 residues. Per germline, CDR1 MNHEY and CDR2 SVGAGI. Trimming cost V 3 bases and J 4 bases; bases outside gene matches: 10.

The chain couples TRBV5-1 to TRBJ2-7, with 10 bases fitting TRBD2. Germline V gene lookup returns CDR1 SGHRS and CDR2 YFSETQ. The length of the CDR3 is 14 residues. Germline trimming cut 4 bases from V and 5 bases from J; bases unmatched to any gene: 6. CDR3 bases: TGCGCCAGCAGCCCGGGACTAGCGACTGACGAGCAGTACTTC. Encoded protein: CASSPGLATDEQYF.

The rearrangement joins TRBV18 to TRBJ1-4, with 7 bases that match TRBD1. The CDR3 totals 16 residues. V was pared by 3 bases and J by 8 bases, with 12 bases of the junction left unmatched. Germline loops: CDR1 KGHSH, CDR2 LQKENI. For the CDR3, the DNA is TGTGCCAGCTCACCCCAAGTAACTAAGGACAGGGAAAAACTGTTTTTT. This gives the protein CASSPQVTKDREKLFF.

V gene TRBV6-5 combines with J gene TRBJ1-5, with unresolved D. The CDR3 totals 14 residues. Germline V gene sequence: CDR1 MNHEY, CDR2 SVGAGI. Trimming took 5 bases from V and 1 from J, leaving 9 bases between them. The CDR3 is CASSRTLSNQPQHF. The CDR3 DNA follows: TGTGCCAGCAGTAGGACTTTGAGCAATCAGCCCCAGCATTTT.

The rearrangement joins TRBV7-9 to TRBJ2-7, with 7 bases that match TRBD2. This CDR3 has 12 amino acids. Trimming at V came to 2 bases and at J to 8 bases, leaving 3 bases not matched to a gene. CDR1 and CDR2 (germline): SEHNR, FQNEAQ (reference sequence). CDR3 in amino acids: CASSLSGGQQYF. CDR3 in DNA: TGTGCCAGCAGCTTATCGGGGGGACAGCAGTACTTC.

This sequence joins TRBV5-1 and TRBJ2-1; 8 bases align to TRBD1. V shed 0 bases and J 4 bases; nucleotides not matched to a gene: 6. Looked up from germline, CDR1 is SGHRS and CDR2 is YFSETQ. The CDR3 contains 16 residues. The CDR3 here is CASSLGDRTLYNEQFF. For the CDR3, the DNA is TGCGCCAGCAGCTTGGGGGACAGGACTCTATACAATGAGCAGTTCTTC.

The chain recombines TRBV5-1 with TRBJ2-1; TRBD1 matches 10 bases. The CDR3 has 14 amino acids. Trimming removed 4 bases from V and 6 bases from J; junction bases left unmatched: 4. Germline V gene sequence: CDR1 SGHRS, CDR2 YFSETQ. The CDR3 spells CASSKGQGGNEQFF. The CDR3 nucleotides read TGCGCCAGCAGCAAAGGACAGGGGGGCAATGAGCAGTTCTTC.

In this sample, this clone turned up a few times. The chain has TRBV2 and TRBJ1-1; D possibly corresponds to TRBD1 (5 bases). This CDR3 has 15 residues. V was clipped by 8 bases and J by 1 base, with 17 bases between them. The germline V gene has CDR1 SNHLY and CDR2 FYNNEI. This chain's CDR3 is CASLPPGKGNTEAFF. For the CDR3, the DNA is TGTGCCAGCCTCCCCCCAGGGAAGGGGAACACTGAAGCTTTCTTT.

This rearrangement joins TRBV27 to TRBJ2-2; no clear D gene. V shed 2 bases and J shed 4 bases, with 5 bases lying between them. The length of the CDR3 is 13 residues. Germline CDR1 reads MNHEY; CDR2 reads SMNVEV (reference sequence). CDR3 in amino acids: CASSLHGTGELFF. The CDR3 coding sequence is TGTGCCAGCAGTTTACACGGCACCGGGGAGCTGTTTTTT.

The chain combines TRBV29-1 with TRBJ2-1; the match to TRBD1 covers 7 bases. Trimming cost V 7 bases and J 3 bases; bases outside gene matches: 21. In germline, CDR1 is SQVTM, CDR2 ANQGSEA. The CDR3 is 18 amino acids. In DNA, the CDR3 is TGCAGCGGTACCCCTGTCCCTAGACAGGGCCCGATCTACAATGAGCAGTTCTTC. Residues: CSGTPVPRQGPIYNEQFF.

CDR3 sequence (DNA): TGTGCCAGCTCCCAACTAGCGGGAGGGCCGGGCTACAATGAGCAGTTCTTC. Its protein product is CASSQLAGGPGYNEQFF. The genes are TRBV18 and TRBJ2-1; 13 positions match TRBD2. The J segment lost 3 bases and the V segment lost 6 bases, leaving 8 bases of the junction unmatched. Germline V CDR1 and CDR2: KGHSH, LQKENI. This CDR3 spans 17 amino acids.

V gene TRBV7-8 combines with J gene TRBJ2-7, with 9 bases matching TRBD1. Looked up from germline, CDR1 is SGHVS and CDR2 is FQNEAQ. The CDR3 spans 14 residues. J was trimmed by 5 bases and V by 9 bases; bases with no gene match: 11. This CDR3 is CASNRGPTYDEQYF. The CDR3 DNA is TGTGCCAGTAACAGGGGGCCAACTTATGACGAGCAGTACTTC.

This clone was observed a few times. This rearrangement joins TRBV6-4 to TRBJ2-2; D call uncertain. The CDR3 runs to 14 residues. Germline CDR1 reads MRHNA; CDR2 reads SNTAGT. The V gene lost 2 bases and the J gene lost 1 base, with 5 bases spanning the gap. CDR3 nucleotide sequence: TGTGCCAGCAGTGACATCTGGAACACCGGGGAGCTGTTTTTT. This encodes CASSDIWNTGELFF.

This rearrangement joins TRBV6-5 to TRBJ2-1, with 8 bases lining up with TRBD2. With 5 bases clipped from V and 0 bases from J, the junction kept 3 bases outside the gene matches. CDR1 MNHEY and CDR2 SVGAGI come from the germline V gene. This CDR3 contains 15 residues. The CDR3 nucleotides are TGTGCCAGCAGTACCGGGACTAGCTCCTACAATGAGCAGTTCTTC. Its translation: CASSTGTSSYNEQFF.

In this sample, this clone turned up a few times. This chain connects TRBV27 to TRBJ1-1, with a possible D match to TRBD1 (5 bases). The germline CDR1 and CDR2 sequences are MNHEY and SMNVEV (reference sequence). This CDR3 has 13 amino acids. Trimming pared 8 bases from V and 6 bases from J, leaving 16 bases between. The CDR3 DNA follows: TGTGCCAGCGTGGAGGGGCGCGGGGCTGAAGCTTTCTTT. Encoded protein: CASVEGRGAEAFF.

This chain uses TRBV6-4 with TRBJ2-1, with D perhaps matching TRBD1 (5 bases). Germline-derived CDR1 and CDR2 are MRHNA and SNTAGT. The CDR3 runs 15 residues. V was cut by 4 bases and J by 0 bases, with 10 bases left in between. In nucleotides, the CDR3 is TGTGCCAGCAGTGCACAGGCTTTCTCCTACAATGAGCAGTTCTTC. This gives the protein CASSAQAFSYNEQFF.

V is TRBV4-1 and J is TRBJ1-3; D unresolved. CDR1 and CDR2 (germline): MGHRA, YSYEKL. Trimming cost V 0 bases and J 4 bases, with 13 bases left between them. The CDR3 runs 16 residues. The CDR3 sequence: CASSQDSGGSGNTIYF. DNA for the CDR3: TGCGCCAGCAGCCAAGATAGTGGAGGGTCCGGAAACACCATATATTTT.

CDR3 protein: CASSIRPGTRTGELFF. CDR3 in DNA: TGTGCCAGTAGTATCAGACCCGGGACTCGGACCGGGGAGCTGTTTTTT. The chain carries TRBV19 and TRBJ2-2; perhaps TRBD2 as D (6 bases). The CDR3 is made up of 16 amino acids. Trimming removed 3 bases at V and 5 bases at J, with 16 bases between. CDR1 LNHDA and CDR2 SQIVND come from the germline V gene (reference sequence).

This clone has a handful of counts. The V gene is TRBV25-1, the J gene TRBJ2-7; TRBD1 aligns across 9 bases. Trimming took 4 bases from V and 2 from J; bases not matched to a gene: 3. Looked up from germline, CDR1 is MGHDK and CDR2 is SYGVNS. This CDR3 contains 14 residues. The CDR3 spells CASSGDRDPYEQYF. The CDR3 nucleotides are TGTGCCAGCAGTGGGGACAGGGACCCCTACGAGCAGTACTTC.

This sequence joins TRBV5-6 and TRBJ2-5; 9 bases fit TRBD1. The closer fit of TRBJ2-7 to the DNA end suggests the J call may be wrong. The CDR3 loop spans 14 amino acids. CDR1 is SGHDT, CDR2 YYEEEE, per germline. CDR3 in DNA: TGTGCCAGCAGCTTGGCGGGACAGGGCTACGAGCAGTACTTC. It yields the protein CASSLAGQGYEQYF.

The rearrangement uses TRBV6-6 and TRBJ1-2; D is perhaps TRBD1 (6 bases). The CDR3 is made up of 15 amino acids. The germline V gene encodes CDR1 MNHNY and CDR2 SVGAGI (reference sequence). The ends were cut back, 2 bases at V and 3 bases at J, with 13 bases in the middle. The CDR3 coding sequence is TGTGCCAGCAGTTACGGGGCAGGGGTCGACTATGGCTACACCTTC. This translates into CASSYGAGVDYGYTF.

This clone was counted between two and nine times. The CDR3 DNA follows: TGCGCCAGCAGCCAAGGCTACAACAGGGGGGACACTGAAGCTTTCTTT. Its protein product is CASSQGYNRGDTEAFF. The chain combines TRBV4-1 with TRBJ1-1; the match to TRBD1 covers 8 bases. This CDR3 spans 16 amino acids. The germline gives CDR1 MGHRA, CDR2 YSYEKL. The V and J ends lost 1 base and 3 bases, in that order; junction bases with no gene match: 7.

This chain links TRBV19 with TRBJ2-1, with 9 bases fitting TRBD2. V dropped 2 bases and J dropped 5; count of bases not matched to a gene: 4. CDR1 is LNHDA, CDR2 SQIVND, per germline (reference sequence). This CDR3 spans 15 amino acids. The CDR3, as DNA: TGTGCCAGTAGTATATCTAGCGGGACCCACAATGAGCAGTTCTTC. Its translation is CASSISSGTHNEQFF.

A single count supports this clone. CDR3 residues: CASSQGGGYPNQPQHF. Here the CDR3 DNA reads TGTGCCAGCAGCCAAGGGGGGGGTTACCCAAATCAGCCCCAGCATTTT. This rearrangement joins TRBV4-2 to TRBJ1-5; maybe TRBD1 (5 bases). This CDR3 is 16 amino acids long. V dropped 1 base and J dropped 4 bases, with 14 bases sitting between them. CDR1 and CDR2 from the germline V gene are LGHNA and YNFKEQ.